The 28 T cell receptor beta chains below come from one sample, sequenced in a study of spatial heterogeneity in lung cancer. TCRdb recomputed calls from the 5' RACE reads with MiXCR, one row per CDR3 protein. The sample records about 23,000 distinct CDR3 sequences, approximately 6.5% being singletons. Whole-study results and caveats: How many expanded intratumoral alpha and beta TCRs were present tracked the tumor mutation count, which was a count of nonsynonymous mutations.

Time point of the sample: sample taken at primary tumor resection. Their recognized antigens are unknown. The sequences come from lung tumor tissue, collected at surgery. The receptors come from a male donor with early-stage non-small cell lung cancer.

This clonotype has a count of ten or more. The chain carries TRBV27 and TRBJ2-1; 12 bases match TRBD2. The CDR3 runs to 16 residues. J lost 5 bases, V lost 2 bases, and 4 bases had no gene match. Germline-derived CDR1 and CDR2 are MNHEY and SMNVEV (reference sequence). Here the CDR3 DNA reads TGTGCCAGCAGTTTAAGAACTAGCGGGGGGAACAATGAGCAGTTCTTC. Amino acids: CASSLRTSGGNNEQFF.

This clonotype was seen ten or more times. This chain links TRBV5-1 with TRBJ2-7; no firm D call. The CDR3 is 10 amino acids. Trimming shortened V by 7 bases and J by 4 bases, and 6 bases separated the two germline ends. Germline CDR1 reads SGHRS; CDR2 reads YFSETQ. Written as DNA, the CDR3 is TGCGCCAGCGGTTGGTACGAGCAGTACTTC. It codes for CASGWYEQYF.

At least ten counts were recorded for this clonotype. The CDR3, as DNA: TGTGCCAGCGAATGGCGGGGAAACTACGAGCAGTACTTC. This sequence encodes CASEWRGNYEQYF. The chain is built from TRBV28 and TRBJ2-7; possibly TRBD2 for D (6 bases). V was clipped by 8 bases and J by 3 bases, with 14 bases between them. This CDR3 spans 13 amino acids. Looked up from germline, CDR1 is MDHEN and CDR2 is SYDVKM.

This clonotype is medium-sized by share. This sequence joins TRBV27 and TRBJ2-6; D is possibly TRBD1 or TRBD2 (5 bases each). Germline CDR1 MNHEY, CDR2 SMNVEV (reference sequence). The CDR3 runs to 15 residues. Trimming took 7 bases from V and 2 from J, leaving 12 bases between them. DNA for the CDR3: TGTGCCAGCACCCTCCTGGGGGCTGGGGCCAACGTCCTGACTTTC. It translates to CASTLLGAGANVLTF. The full variable domain, completed using reference TRBV27 and TRBJ2-6, is EAQVTQNPRYLITVTGKKLTVTCSQNMNHEYMSWYRQDPGLGLRQIYYSMNVEVTDKGDVPEGYKVSRKEKRNFPLILESPSPNQTSLYFCASTLLGAGANVLTFGAGSRLTVL.

The genes are TRBV9 and TRBJ2-5; D uncertain. With 3 bases removed from V and 1 base from J, the gap between germline ends came to 13 bases. Looked up from germline, CDR1 is SGDLS and CDR2 is YYNGEE. The CDR3 contains 15 residues. CDR3 nucleotides: TGTGCCAGCAGCGGAGGCTACAGCGTCCAAGAGACCCAGTACTTC. Translating it yields CASSGGYSVQETQYF. The full variable domain, in which reference TRBV9 and TRBJ2-5 provide the parts outside the CDR3, is DSGVTQTPKHLITATGQRVTLRCSPRSGDLSVYWYQQSLDQGLQFLIQYYNGEERAKGNILERFSAQQFPDLHSELNLSSLELGDSALYFCASSGGYSVQETQYFGPGTRLLVL.

This clonotype occurred a few times. The chain joins TRBV20-1 to TRBJ1-2; D is unresolved. The CDR3 has 15 amino acids. The V end lost 1 base, the J end lost 1 base, and 13 bases lay between the germline ends. From germline, CDR1 is DFQATT and CDR2 SNEGSKA (reference sequence). The CDR3 here is CSARVPDPNNYGYTF. CDR3 coding DNA: TGCAGTGCTAGAGTTCCAGACCCTAATAACTATGGCTACACCTTC.

This clonotype has ten or more counts. The chain is built from TRBV5-1 and TRBJ1-2; 7 bases are a match to TRBD1. The CDR3 has 14 amino acids. CDR1 is SGHRS, CDR2 YFSETQ, per germline. Trimming cost V 5 bases and J 4 bases; bases outside gene matches: 8. CDR3 amino acids: CASRPQGVGYGYTF. Written as DNA, the CDR3 is TGCGCCAGCAGGCCTCAGGGGGTAGGCTATGGCTACACCTTC.

This clonotype appeared a few times. The junction and the germline gene differ at one end; a read error may be behind it. The genes are TRBV5-4 and TRBJ2-2, with 10 bases aligning to TRBD1. This CDR3 is built from 15 residues. Germline CDR1 is SGHNT and CDR2 is YYREEE (reference sequence). In DNA, the CDR3 is TGTGCCAGCAGCTTTCTGGGACAGGGGTCAACGGGGGGGATTTTT. Translating it yields CASSFLGQGSTGGIF.

The chain is built from TRBV6-2 or TRBV6-3 and TRBJ2-3, with TRBD2 matching over 12 bases. Germline CDR1 is MNHEY and CDR2 is SVGEGT. V trimming: 4 bases; J trimming: 2 bases; junction bases outside the gene matches: 4. The CDR3 extends over 16 amino acids. CDR3 region: CASSLTSGGFTDTQYF. The CDR3 coding sequence is TGTGCCAGCAGTTTGACTAGCGGGGGCTTCACAGATACGCAGTATTTT.

The rearrangement links TRBV7-3 to TRBJ2-3, with D possibly matching TRBD1 (5 bases). Germline V gene data show CDR1 as SGHTA and CDR2 as FQGTGA. The length of the CDR3 is 15 residues. V was clipped by 5 bases and J by 0 bases, with 12 bases between them. The CDR3 spells CASSQGASSTDTQYF. CDR3 nucleotide sequence: TGTGCCAGCAGCCAAGGGGCATCTAGCACAGATACGCAGTATTTT.

V gene TRBV9 combines with J gene TRBJ1-2; 7 nucleotides agree with TRBD1. This CDR3 is built from 14 residues. CDR1 is SGDLS, CDR2 YYNGEE, per germline. V shed 0 bases and J 8 bases; nucleotides not matched to a gene: 7. The CDR3 DNA reads as TGTGCCAGCAGCGTAGAAGGACAGGAAGGAGGCTACACCTTC. Translation gives CASSVEGQEGGYTF.

The table lists this clonotype with a count of one. This chain uses TRBV5-1 with TRBJ2-5; D is unresolved. The CDR3 has 16 amino acids. Germline values: CDR1 SGHRS, CDR2 YFSETQ. Trimming removed 4 bases from V and 1 base from J, with 17 bases in between. Written as DNA, the CDR3 is TGCGCCAGCAGCCCTAGTAGCTATGGCCCCCAAGAGACCCAGTACTTC. It encodes CASSPSSYGPQETQYF.

This chain joins TRBV10-3 and TRBJ2-2; no reliable D call. Germline V gene data show CDR1 as ENHRY and CDR2 as SYGVKD. CDR3 size: 13 residues. V gave up 2 bases and J gave up 7 bases, with 8 bases separating them. The CDR3 sequence is CAISEQLVGELFF. Written as DNA, the CDR3 is TGTGCCATCAGTGAGCAACTCGTCGGGGAGCTGTTTTTT.

This clonotype was found many times. The rearrangement links TRBV28 to TRBJ1-2; D not certain. Trimming took off 5 bases at V and 7 bases at J, with 17 bases between the two ends. The germline V gene encodes CDR1 MDHEN and CDR2 SYDVKM. This CDR3 is built from 14 residues. Here the CDR3 reads CASSHRASKGGYTF. In DNA, the CDR3 is TGTGCCAGCAGTCACCGGGCCTCTAAGGGTGGCTACACCTTC.

This clonotype is labeled as medium-sized (0.01 to 0.1%). This rearrangement joins TRBV7-8 to TRBJ1-1; D is undetermined. This CDR3 comprises 13 residues. V was shortened by 1 base and J by 2 bases, with 5 bases between the two germline ends. Germline V gives CDR1 SGHVS, CDR2 FQNEAQ. CDR3 nucleotides: TGTGCCAGCAGCTTAGAAGGAAACACTGAAGCTTTCTTT. Encoded protein: CASSLEGNTEAFF.

This clonotype was seen a handful of times. The V and J genes are TRBV30 and TRBJ2-7; D is undetermined. The CDR3 is 13 residues long. CDR1 is GTSNPN, CDR2 SVGIG, per germline (reference sequence). Trimming cost V 3 bases and J 0 bases, with 9 bases left between them. The CDR3 DNA reads as TGTGCCTGGAGAGAGGAGTTCTCCTACGAGCAGTACTTC. Translated: CAWREEFSYEQYF.

The rearrangement uses TRBV30 and TRBJ2-7, with 7 bases that match TRBD2. Germline assignment: CDR1 GTSNPN and CDR2 SVGIG (reference sequence). With 3 bases clipped from V and 5 bases from J, the junction kept 16 bases outside the gene matches. This CDR3 is built from 16 residues. CDR3 region: CAWRHRPGRGRHEQYF. CDR3 nucleotides: TGTGCCTGGAGGCACAGGCCGGGGAGGGGCCGTCACGAGCAGTACTTC.

This clonotype is classed as medium-sized. The V and J genes are TRBV20-1 and TRBJ2-3; maybe TRBD1 (5 bases). The CDR3 is made up of 10 amino acids. Trimming removed 6 bases at V and 6 bases at J, with 7 bases between. CDR1 DFQATT and CDR2 SNEGSKA come from the germline V gene (reference sequence). Here the CDR3 reads CSAAGDTQYF. The CDR3 DNA follows: TGCAGTGCGGCAGGGGATACGCAGTATTTT.

The chain has TRBV27 and TRBJ2-3; D gene ambiguous. Germline V gene sequence: CDR1 MNHEY, CDR2 SMNVEV (reference sequence). Trimming took off 3 bases at V and 2 bases at J, with 9 bases between the two ends. The CDR3 is 14 residues long. This CDR3 reads CASSFKRLTDTQYF. In nucleotides, the CDR3 is TGTGCCAGCAGTTTCAAGAGACTCACAGATACGCAGTATTTT.

This clonotype was picked up many times. The V gene is TRBV28, the J gene TRBJ2-6, with TRBD2 identical over 8 bases. Germline V gene sequence: CDR1 MDHEN, CDR2 SYDVKM. This CDR3 comprises 16 residues. The V and J ends lost 10 bases and 0 bases, in that order; junction bases with no gene match: 8. CDR3 residues: CATGLAGFSGANVLTF. CDR3 sequence (DNA): TGTGCCACCGGTCTAGCGGGTTTCTCTGGGGCCAACGTCCTGACTTTC.

The table lists this clonotype with a few counts. The CDR3 DNA follows: TGTGCCAGCAGCACGAGCGCGTGGGAGACCCAGTACTTC. It encodes CASSTSAWETQYF. The rearrangement links TRBV7-2 to TRBJ2-5; no clear D gene. In germline, CDR1 is SGHTA, CDR2 FQGNSA. V shed 5 bases and J shed 5 bases, with 12 bases lying between them. This CDR3 spans 13 amino acids.

The sample holds a few counts of this clonotype. The chain combines TRBV30 with TRBJ1-2; a weak D match, TRBD1 (5 bases). The germline CDR1 and CDR2 sequences are GTSNPN and SVGIG (reference sequence). This CDR3 region has 13 residues. Trimming shortened V by 0 bases and J by 5 bases, and 10 bases separated the two germline ends. For the CDR3, the DNA is TGTGCCTGGAGTGTAGCGGGGACTTATGGCTACACCTTC. It is translated as CAWSVAGTYGYTF.

This clonotype came up many times. The J gene is TRBJ1-4, the V gene TRBV27; possible D gene TRBD1, 6 bases. The V end was cut by 0 bases, the J end by 8 bases, with 13 bases between. This CDR3 has 15 amino acids. Germline CDR1 MNHEY, CDR2 SMNVEV (reference sequence). The CDR3 region is CASSLSGGDGEKLFF. DNA for the CDR3: TGTGCCAGCAGTTTATCAGGGGGAGATGGCGAAAAACTGTTTTTT.

This clonotype was recorded many times. The V call is TRBV7-9, the J call TRBJ2-1, with 9 nucleotides matching TRBD1. The J segment lost 4 bases and the V segment lost 5 bases, leaving 6 bases of the junction unmatched. CDR3 length: 15 amino acids. The germline CDR1 and CDR2 sequences are SEHNR and FQNEAQ (reference sequence). CDR3: CASSHRGQGYNEQFF. The CDR3, as DNA: TGTGCCAGCAGCCACAGGGGGCAAGGGTACAATGAGCAGTTCTTC.

This clonotype occurred many times. The chain recombines TRBV27 with TRBJ1-5; no clear D gene. The V end was cut by 2 bases, the J end by 3 bases, with 11 bases between. Germline V lookup: CDR1 MNHEY, CDR2 SMNVEV (reference sequence). The CDR3 sequence is 15 residues long. The CDR3 DNA reads as TGTGCCAGCAGTTTAAGGCCCGCTTTCAATCAGCCCCAGCATTTT. Translated: CASSLRPAFNQPQHF.

This chain joins TRBV12-3 or TRBV12-4 and TRBJ2-7, with 9 bases identical to TRBD1. V shed 5 bases, J shed 3 bases, and the junction held 8 bases outside the gene matches. The CDR3 is made up of 15 amino acids. CDR3 amino acids: CASSNPGQGNYEQYF. The CDR3 DNA reads as TGTGCCAGCAGTAACCCGGGACAGGGAAACTACGAGCAGTACTTC.

The V call is TRBV18, the J call TRBJ2-1, with D hard to call. Germline V gene sequence: CDR1 KGHSH, CDR2 LQKENI. The V and J ends lost 2 bases and 10 bases respectively, with 9 bases between them. This CDR3 has 12 residues. CDR3 sequence (DNA): TGTGCCAGCTCACCATCAACTCCGGAGCAGTTCTTC. Its protein is CASSPSTPEQFF. The full variable domain, rest sourced from reference TRBV18 and TRBJ2-1, is NAGVMQNPRHLVRRRGQEARLRCSPMKGHSHVYWYRQLPEEGLKFMVYLQKENIIDESGMPKERFSAEFPKEGPSILRIQQVVRGDSAAYFCASSPSTPEQFFGPGTRLTVL.

This clonotype was detected ten times or more. The chain uses TRBV27 and TRBJ1-1, with no clear D. Trimming took off 3 bases at V and 2 bases at J, with 10 bases between the two ends. The CDR3 is 14 amino acids. The germline gives CDR1 MNHEY, CDR2 SMNVEV (reference sequence). CDR3 residues: CASSFGPINTEAFF. The CDR3 region has the DNA TGTGCCAGCAGTTTTGGACCGATTAACACTGAAGCTTTCTTT.